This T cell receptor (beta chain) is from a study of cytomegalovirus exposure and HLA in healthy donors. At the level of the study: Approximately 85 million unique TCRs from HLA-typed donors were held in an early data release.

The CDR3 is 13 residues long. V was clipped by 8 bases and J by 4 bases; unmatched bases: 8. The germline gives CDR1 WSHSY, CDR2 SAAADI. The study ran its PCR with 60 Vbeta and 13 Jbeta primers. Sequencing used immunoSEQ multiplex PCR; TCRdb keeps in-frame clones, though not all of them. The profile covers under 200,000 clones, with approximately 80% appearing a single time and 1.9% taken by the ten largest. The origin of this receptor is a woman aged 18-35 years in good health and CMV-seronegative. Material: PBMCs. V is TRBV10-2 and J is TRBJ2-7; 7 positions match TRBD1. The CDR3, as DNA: TGCGCCAGCGGACTGGGACAGCGGTACGAGCAGTACTTC. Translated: CASGLGQRYEQYF.